The 23 T cell receptor beta chains listed next were all sequenced from one sample in a study of blood T cell repertoires in COVID-19. The assay was immunoSEQ multiplex PCR, and TCRdb's table has in-frame clones only and misses some. The table shows about 120,000 clones, with 75% to 85% occurring only once. The material sequenced was peripheral blood. All receptors come from a human donor in a cohort sampled during active COVID-19.

The rearrangement links TRBV2 to TRBJ1-5; no clear D. Looked up from germline, CDR1 is SNHLY and CDR2 is FYNNEI. This CDR3 spans 20 amino acids. Trimming took off 3 bases at V and 0 bases at J, with 24 bases between the two ends. The CDR3 protein is CASSDGLGRWGGYSNQPQHF. In nucleotides, the CDR3 is TGTGCCAGCAGTGATGGCCTTGGGCGATGGGGAGGGTATAGCAATCAGCCCCAGCATTTT.

The rearrangement links TRBV7-2 to TRBJ1-5; 7 bases match TRBD1. Germline CDR1 SGHTA, CDR2 FQGNSA. The trim removed 8 bases at V and 7 bases at J, leaving 11 bases unmatched. CDR3 length: 14 amino acids. CDR3 nucleotides: TGTGCCAGCGGCCAGGGGGGTGGATACCAGCCCCAGCATTTT. Amino acids: CASGQGGGYQPQHF.

The chain couples TRBV11-3 to TRBJ2-7; 11 positions match TRBD2. This CDR3 has 14 amino acids. Germline CDR1 reads SGHNT; CDR2 reads YENEEA. J was trimmed by 3 bases and V by 10 bases; bases with no gene match: 8. Written as DNA, the CDR3 is TGTGCCAACCTAGCGGGGGGATACAACTACGAGCAGTACTTC. It translates to CANLAGGYNYEQYF.

The chain is built from TRBV18 and TRBJ2-7, with 8 bases lining up with TRBD1. Looked up from germline, CDR1 is KGHSH and CDR2 is LQKENI. The CDR3 is 12 amino acids. J lost 6 bases, V lost 5 bases, and 3 bases had no gene match. The CDR3, as DNA: TGTGCCAGCTCAGTGACAGGGGCCGAGCAGTACTTC. Amino acid sequence: CASSVTGAEQYF.

The genes are TRBV28 and TRBJ2-3, with TRBD2 matching over 15 bases. This CDR3 contains 17 residues. V lost 6 bases and J lost 5; bases outside the gene matches: 9. Germline V gives CDR1 MDHEN, CDR2 SYDVKM. DNA of the CDR3: TGTGCCAGCAGAAAACCGGGACTAGCGGGAGGTGGAGATACGCAGTATTTT. It encodes CASRKPGLAGGGDTQYF.

The V gene is TRBV19, the J gene TRBJ1-3; tentatively, D is TRBD1 (5 bases). Per germline, CDR1 LNHDA and CDR2 SQIVND (reference sequence). V gave up 7 bases and J gave up 0 bases, with 7 bases separating them. The CDR3 covers 13 residues. CDR3 in DNA: TGTGCCAGTACGGACACCTCTGGAAACACCATATATTTT. Translation gives CASTDTSGNTIYF. The full variable domain, with the rest looked up from reference TRBV19 and TRBJ1-3, is DGGITQSPKYLFRKEGQNVTLSCEQNLNHDAMYWYRQDPGQGLRLIYYSQIVNDFQKGDIAEGYSVSREKKESFPLTVTSAQKNPTAFYLCASTDTSGNTIYFGEGSWLTVV.

The V gene is TRBV11-1, the J gene TRBJ2-1; D possibly corresponds to TRBD1 (6 bases). The germline CDR1 and CDR2 sequences are SGHAT and FQDESV (reference sequence). Trimming took off 5 bases at V and 4 bases at J, with 12 bases between the two ends. The CDR3 has 14 residues. The CDR3 region is CASSPGQRYNEQFF. The CDR3 DNA follows: TGTGCCAGCAGCCCGGGACAACGGTACAATGAGCAGTTCTTC.

V and J are TRBV6-2 or TRBV6-3 and TRBJ2-7; no definite D call. Germline V gives CDR1 MNHEY, CDR2 SVGEGT. CDR3 length equals 13 residues. Trimming took off 4 bases at V and 6 bases at J, with 13 bases between the two ends. CDR3 sequence: CASSSTQSGEQYF. The CDR3 coding sequence is TGTGCCAGCAGTTCGACACAGTCTGGCGAGCAGTACTTC.

In this sample, this clone turned up once. The CDR3 coding sequence is TGTGCCAGCAGTGAGTCAGAAGCCAAAAACATTCAGTACTTC. Amino acid sequence: CASSESEAKNIQYF. The rearrangement uses TRBV6-1 and TRBJ2-4; D not resolved. The CDR3 has 14 amino acids. Trimming took 3 bases from V and 0 from J, leaving 6 bases between them. The germline gives CDR1 MNHNS, CDR2 SASEGT.

The sample holds a few counts of this clone. For the CDR3, the DNA is TGTGCCAGAAGCCGGGACTTCAATCAGCCCCAGCATTTT. Translation: CARSRDFNQPQHF. The J gene is TRBJ1-5, the V gene TRBV5-3; D perhaps matches TRBD1 (5 bases). TRBV5-3 is known as an ORF, though its function is uncertain. This CDR3 spans 13 amino acids. V lost 4 bases and J lost 3, with 8 bases in between.

The rearrangement uses TRBV7-6 and TRBJ2-2, with 8 positions matching TRBD1. Germline loops: CDR1 SGHVS, CDR2 FNYEAQ. V was clipped by 4 bases and J by 0 bases; unmatched bases: 4. The length of the CDR3 is 16 residues. CDR3: CASSSGQGPNTGELFF. CDR3 DNA: TGTGCCAGCAGCTCCGGACAGGGCCCGAACACCGGGGAGCTGTTTTTT.

The chain carries TRBV19 and TRBJ1-5, with 8 positions matching TRBD1. Trimming removed 5 bases from V and 1 base from J; junction bases left unmatched: 1. This CDR3 is built from 14 residues. Germline CDR1 reads LNHDA; CDR2 reads SQIVND (reference sequence). CDR3 sequence: CASSRTGSNQPQHF. The CDR3 coding sequence is TGTGCCAGTAGTCGGACAGGGAGCAATCAGCCCCAGCATTTT.

In this sample, this clone turned up once. V is TRBV7-9 and J is TRBJ2-3; 11 positions agree with TRBD2. The V and J ends lost 3 bases and 2 bases, in that order; junction bases with no gene match: 4. This CDR3 spans 16 amino acids. The germline V gene has CDR1 SEHNR and CDR2 FQNEAQ (reference sequence). CDR3 residues: CASSLRLAGNTDTQYF. CDR3 sequence (DNA): TGTGCCAGCAGCTTGAGACTAGCGGGGAACACAGATACGCAGTATTTT.

The gene calls are TRBV9 and TRBJ1-6; 8 bases are shared with TRBD1. Germline values: CDR1 SGDLS, CDR2 YYNGEE. J lost 3 bases, V lost 0 bases, and 5 bases had no gene match. The CDR3 totals 17 residues. The CDR3 loop is CASSVAPDRGYNSPLHF. The DNA for the CDR3 is TGTGCCAGCAGCGTAGCCCCAGACAGGGGCTATAATTCACCCCTCCACTTT.

The DNA of the CDR3 is TGTGCCAGTAGTCGTCGGGCAACTAATGAAAAACTGTTTTTT. The encoded protein is CASSRRATNEKLFF. V is TRBV19 and J is TRBJ1-4; the D is unclear. This CDR3 is built from 14 residues. The V end was cut by 5 bases, the J end by 0 bases, with 7 bases between. Germline V gives CDR1 LNHDA, CDR2 SQIVND (reference sequence).

This rearrangement joins TRBV5-1 to TRBJ2-5; TRBD1 aligns across 7 bases. Germline values: CDR1 SGHRS, CDR2 YFSETQ. The V segment lost 0 bases and the J segment 6 bases; nucleotides outside the gene matches: 8. The CDR3 is 15 amino acids. CDR3 sequence reads: CASSLGQGGVQTQYF. CDR3 nucleotide sequence: TGCGCCAGCAGCTTGGGACAGGGTGGAGTGCAGACCCAGTACTTC.

This chain uses TRBV30 with TRBJ2-7; perhaps TRBD1 as D (6 bases). This CDR3 contains 13 residues. The germline gives CDR1 GTSNPN, CDR2 SVGIG (reference sequence). Trimming removed 4 bases from V and 4 bases from J, with 14 bases in between. The chain's CDR3 is CAWNTGQNYEQYF. CDR3 DNA sequence: TGTGCCTGGAACACGGGACAAAATTACGAGCAGTACTTC.

The V and J genes are TRBV11-2 and TRBJ1-6, with D uncertain. Between the trimmed V and J ends, which lost 4 bases and 5 bases, there was a span of 3 bases. Germline lookup yields CDR1 SGHAT and CDR2 FQNNGV. This CDR3 comprises 12 residues. CDR3 bases: TGTGCCAGCAGCTCGGATAATTCACCCCTCCACTTT. It codes for CASSSDNSPLHF.

This sequence joins TRBV11-3 and TRBJ2-7, with TRBD1 matching 9 bases. Trimming removed 2 bases from V and 5 bases from J; junction bases left unmatched: 10. Germline values: CDR1 SGHNT, CDR2 YENEEA. CDR3 length equals 16 residues. This chain's CDR3 is CASSLSTGGVYHEQYF. The CDR3 DNA is TGTGCCAGCAGCTTATCTACAGGGGGCGTTTACCACGAGCAGTACTTC.

The CDR3 bases are TGCGCCAGCAGCCAAGATCGGGGAGACGTCTACGAGCAGTACTTC. Its translation: CASSQDRGDVYEQYF. The chain couples TRBV4-3 to TRBJ2-7, with a possible D match to TRBD2 (5 bases). Deletions cut 0 bases from V and 3 bases from J, with 12 bases between. Looked up from germline, CDR1 is LGHNA and CDR2 is YSLEER. This CDR3 is 15 amino acids long.

The J gene is TRBJ2-3, the V gene TRBV27, with 12 bases matching TRBD1. Unmatched junction bases numbered 8, after V lost 5 bases and J lost 2 bases. CDR1 is MNHEY and CDR2 is SMNVEV in the germline V gene (reference sequence). CDR3 size: 17 residues. The CDR3 sequence: CASSLTGTGGPTDTQYF. The DNA of the CDR3 is TGTGCCAGCAGTCTTACCGGGACAGGGGGCCCCACAGATACGCAGTATTTT.

CDR3 amino acids: CASSFPTGGNGYTF. CDR3 DNA: TGTGCCAGCAGCTTCCCGACAGGGGGCAATGGCTACACCTTC. The V and J genes are TRBV5-6 and TRBJ1-2; TRBD1 agrees at 10 bases. Trimming at V came to 2 bases and at J to 6 bases, leaving 4 bases not matched to a gene. This CDR3 contains 14 residues. Germline V gene sequence: CDR1 SGHDT, CDR2 YYEEEE. Drawing the rest from reference TRBV5-6 and TRBJ1-2, the complete variable domain is DAGVTQSPTHLIKTRGQQVTLRCSPKSGHDTVSWYQQALGQGPQFIFQYYEEEERQRGNFPDRFSGHQFPNYSSELNVNALLLGDSALYLCASSFPTGGNGYTFGSGTRLTVV.

This clone was observed a handful of times. In nucleotides, the CDR3 is TGTGCCAGCAGCCAAGATCTCTTGGGCCAGCCCCAGCATTTT. Translated: CASSQDLLGQPQHF. The chain carries TRBV4-2 and TRBJ1-5; no clear D. The germline V and J ends were trimmed by 0 bases and 7 bases, with 10 bases remaining between them. The CDR3 runs to 14 residues. Germline V gene lookup returns CDR1 LGHNA and CDR2 YNFKEQ.